This T cell receptor (beta chain) was captured by sequencing in a study of cytomegalovirus exposure and HLA in healthy donors. The study, taken as a whole, reports: Apart from CMV serostatus, no immune exposure information was available. Presence/absence analyses took donor sequencing depth as roughly uniform. A missense variant in DCLRE1C was later tied to TCR beta V- and J-gene trimming.

Amplification used 60 Vbeta primers and 13 Jbeta primers. In the authors' workflow: A follow-up analysis tallied 65 million to 80 million unique TCR beta chains, 8.5 million to 14 million shared. Produced via immunoSEQ multiplex PCR; TCRdb's table is partial and in-frame only. V, J and clone size are those of that table, while D and trimming were read from the DNA. The sample includes 250,000 to 350,000 clones, 86% of them seen just once. Germline CDR1 SQVTM, CDR2 ANQGSEA. The CDR3 consists of 13 residues. V gave up 6 bases and J gave up 0 bases, with 9 bases separating them. About this clone: Its cognate antigen is unknown.

This clonotype was sampled from a middle-aged man in good health and CMV-seropositive. The specimen was PBMCs. This chain links TRBV29-1 with TRBJ1-5; D ambiguous. CDR3 residues: CSVAEISNQPQHF. CDR3 nucleotides: TGCAGCGTAGCCGAAATTAGCAATCAGCCCCAGCATTTT.